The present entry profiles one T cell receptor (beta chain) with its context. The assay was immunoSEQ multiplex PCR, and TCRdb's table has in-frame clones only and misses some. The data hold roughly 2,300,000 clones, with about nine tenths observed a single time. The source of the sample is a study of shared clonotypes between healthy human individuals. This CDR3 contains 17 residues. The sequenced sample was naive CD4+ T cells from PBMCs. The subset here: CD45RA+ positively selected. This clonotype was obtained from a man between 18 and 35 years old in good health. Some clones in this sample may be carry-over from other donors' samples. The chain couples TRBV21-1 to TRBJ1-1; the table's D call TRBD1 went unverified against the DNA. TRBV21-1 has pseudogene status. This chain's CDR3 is CASSKSTGTGGNTEAFF. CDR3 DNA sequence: TGTGCCAGCAGCAAGTCGACCGGGACAGGGGGGAACACTGAAGCTTTCTTT.